This TCR beta chain was profiled in a study of cytomegalovirus exposure and HLA in healthy donors. There are a few counts of this clone. What it binds is unknown. 60 Vbeta and 13 Jbeta primers were used in PCR. Sequencing was performed with immunoSEQ multiplex PCR; in TCRdb, only in-frame clones are kept and a portion is missing. The table lists around 120,000 clones, around 81% of them singletons. Points from the study as a whole: A likely sequencing artifact accounted for one observed cluster of highly shared sequence variants.

This TCR was recovered from a man aged 18 to 30 in good health and CMV-seronegative. Sequenced sample: PBMCs.

Here the CDR3 DNA reads TGCGCCAGCAGCCAAGGCCATATAAGGGGGCCACTTAATGAAAAACTGTTTTTT. It encodes CASSQGHIRGPLNEKLFF. This sequence joins TRBV4-3 and TRBJ1-4; 7 nucleotides line up with TRBD1. The CDR3 is 18 amino acids. V lost 1 base and J lost 4; bases outside the gene matches: 12. Germline assignment: CDR1 LGHNA and CDR2 YSLEER.